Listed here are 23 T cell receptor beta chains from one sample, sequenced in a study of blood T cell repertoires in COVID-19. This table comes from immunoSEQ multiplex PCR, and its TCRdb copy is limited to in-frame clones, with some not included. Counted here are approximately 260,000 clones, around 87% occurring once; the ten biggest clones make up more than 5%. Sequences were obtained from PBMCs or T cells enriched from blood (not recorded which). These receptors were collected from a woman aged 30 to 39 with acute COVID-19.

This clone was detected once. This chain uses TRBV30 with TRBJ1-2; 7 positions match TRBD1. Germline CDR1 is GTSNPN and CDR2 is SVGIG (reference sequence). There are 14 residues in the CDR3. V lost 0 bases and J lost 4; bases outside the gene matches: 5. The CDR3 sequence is CAWSVPGQFYGYTF. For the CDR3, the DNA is TGTGCCTGGAGTGTACCGGGACAGTTCTATGGCTACACCTTC.

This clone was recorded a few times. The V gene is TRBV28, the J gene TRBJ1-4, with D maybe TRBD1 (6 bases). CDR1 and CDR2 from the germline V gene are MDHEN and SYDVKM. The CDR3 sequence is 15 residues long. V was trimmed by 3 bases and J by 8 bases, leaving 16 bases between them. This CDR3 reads CASSLGANGVEKLFF. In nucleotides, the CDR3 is TGTGCCAGCAGTTTGGGGGCAAACGGGGTCGAAAAACTGTTTTTT.

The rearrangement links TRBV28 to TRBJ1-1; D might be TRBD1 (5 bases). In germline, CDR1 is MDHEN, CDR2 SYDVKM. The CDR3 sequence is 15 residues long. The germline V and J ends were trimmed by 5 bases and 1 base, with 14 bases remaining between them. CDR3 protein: CASSEPGLRNTEAFF. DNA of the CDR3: TGTGCCAGCAGTGAGCCGGGACTCAGGAACACTGAAGCTTTCTTT.

CDR3 amino acids: CASSLQGAATNEKLFF. CDR3 in DNA: TGTGCCAGCAGCCTACAGGGGGCGGCTACTAATGAAAAACTGTTTTTT. This chain connects TRBV5-6 to TRBJ1-4; TRBD1 agrees at 9 bases. CDR1 is SGHDT, CDR2 YYEEEE, per germline. Germline trimming cut 4 bases from V and 2 bases from J; bases unmatched to any gene: 6. The CDR3 loop spans 16 amino acids.

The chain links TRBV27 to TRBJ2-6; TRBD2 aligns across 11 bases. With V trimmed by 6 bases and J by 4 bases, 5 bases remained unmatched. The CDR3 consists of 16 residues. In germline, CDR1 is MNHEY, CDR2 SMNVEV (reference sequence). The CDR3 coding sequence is TGTGCCAGCAGCCAGGGACTAGCGGAGGGGGCCAACGTCCTGACTTTC. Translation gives CASSQGLAEGANVLTF.

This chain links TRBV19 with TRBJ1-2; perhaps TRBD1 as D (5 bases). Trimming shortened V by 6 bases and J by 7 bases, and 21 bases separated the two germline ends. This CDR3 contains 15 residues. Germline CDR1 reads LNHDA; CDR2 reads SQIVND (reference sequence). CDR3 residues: CASSTTGGQGAGYTF. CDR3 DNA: TGTGCCAGTAGCACCACGGGAGGGCAGGGCGCTGGCTACACCTTC. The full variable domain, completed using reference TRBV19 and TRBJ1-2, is DGGITQSPKYLFRKEGQNVTLSCEQNLNHDAMYWYRQDPGQGLRLIYYSQIVNDFQKGDIAEGYSVSREKKESFPLTVTSAQKNPTAFYLCASSTTGGQGAGYTFGSGTRLTVV.

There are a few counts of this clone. CDR3 sequence reads: CASSLAGTSGMYSYNEQFF. CDR3 nucleotides: TGTGCCAGCAGCTTGGCCGGGACTAGCGGGATGTACTCCTACAATGAGCAGTTCTTC. V gene TRBV7-8 combines with J gene TRBJ2-1; 13 bases match TRBD2. Germline CDR1 reads SGHVS; CDR2 reads FQNEAQ. This CDR3 is 19 amino acids long. V lost 3 bases to trimming and J lost 0 bases; unmatched junction nucleotides: 8.

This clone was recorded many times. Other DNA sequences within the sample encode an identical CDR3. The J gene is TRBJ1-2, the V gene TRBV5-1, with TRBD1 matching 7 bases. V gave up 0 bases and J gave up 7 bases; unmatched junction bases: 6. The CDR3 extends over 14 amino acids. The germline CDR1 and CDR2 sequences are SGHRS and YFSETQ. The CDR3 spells CASSLGQGLGGYTF. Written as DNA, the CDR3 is TGCGCCAGCAGCTTGGGACAGGGTCTCGGTGGCTACACCTTC.

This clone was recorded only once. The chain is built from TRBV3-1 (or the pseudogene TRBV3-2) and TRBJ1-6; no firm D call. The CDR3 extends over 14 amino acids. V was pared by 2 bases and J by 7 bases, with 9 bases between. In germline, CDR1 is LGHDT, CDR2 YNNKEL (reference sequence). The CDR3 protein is CASSQIRVNSPLHF. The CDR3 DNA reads TGTGCCAGCAGCCAAATACGGGTAAATTCACCCCTCCACTTT.

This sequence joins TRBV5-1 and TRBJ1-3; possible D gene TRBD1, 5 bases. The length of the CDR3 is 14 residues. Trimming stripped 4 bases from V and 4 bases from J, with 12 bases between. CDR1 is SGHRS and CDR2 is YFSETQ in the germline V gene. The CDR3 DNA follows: TGCGCCAGCAGCCTGCAGGGTATCGGAAACACCATATATTTT. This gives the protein CASSLQGIGNTIYF. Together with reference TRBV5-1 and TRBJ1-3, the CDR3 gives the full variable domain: KAGVTQTPRYLIKTRGQQVTLSCSPISGHRSVSWYQQTPGQGLQFLFEYFSETQRNKGNFPGRFSGRQFSNSRSEMNVSTLELGDSALYLCASSLQGIGNTIYFGEGSWLTVV.

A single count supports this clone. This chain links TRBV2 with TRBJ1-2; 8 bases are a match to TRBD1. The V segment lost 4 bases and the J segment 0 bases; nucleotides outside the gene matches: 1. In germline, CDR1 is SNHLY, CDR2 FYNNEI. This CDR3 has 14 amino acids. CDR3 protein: CASSGQGTNYGYTF. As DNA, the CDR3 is TGTGCCAGCAGTGGACAGGGGACTAACTATGGCTACACCTTC.

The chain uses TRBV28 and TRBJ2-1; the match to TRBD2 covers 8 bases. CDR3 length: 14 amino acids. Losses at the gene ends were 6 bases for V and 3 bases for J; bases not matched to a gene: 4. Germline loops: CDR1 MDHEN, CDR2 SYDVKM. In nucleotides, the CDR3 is TGTGCCAGCAGCCTCAGCGGGGGCTACAATGAGCAGTTCTTC. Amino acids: CASSLSGGYNEQFF. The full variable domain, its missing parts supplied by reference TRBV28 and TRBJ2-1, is DVKVTQSSRYLVKRTGEKVFLECVQDMDHENMFWYRQDPGLGLRLIYFSYDVKMKEKGDIPEGYSVSREKKERFSLILESASTNQTSMYLCASSLSGGYNEQFFGPGTRLTVL.

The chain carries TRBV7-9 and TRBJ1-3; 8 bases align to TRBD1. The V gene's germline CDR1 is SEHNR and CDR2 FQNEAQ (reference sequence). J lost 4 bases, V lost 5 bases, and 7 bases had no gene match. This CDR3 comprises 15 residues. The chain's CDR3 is CASSEQGAQGNTIYF. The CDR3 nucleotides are TGTGCCAGCAGCGAGCAGGGGGCGCAGGGAAACACCATATATTTT.

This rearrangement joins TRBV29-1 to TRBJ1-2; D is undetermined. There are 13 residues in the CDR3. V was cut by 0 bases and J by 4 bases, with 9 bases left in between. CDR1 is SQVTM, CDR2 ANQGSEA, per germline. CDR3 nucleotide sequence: TGCAGCGTTGAAGATCTTCAGTCCTATGGCTACACCTTC. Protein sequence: CSVEDLQSYGYTF.

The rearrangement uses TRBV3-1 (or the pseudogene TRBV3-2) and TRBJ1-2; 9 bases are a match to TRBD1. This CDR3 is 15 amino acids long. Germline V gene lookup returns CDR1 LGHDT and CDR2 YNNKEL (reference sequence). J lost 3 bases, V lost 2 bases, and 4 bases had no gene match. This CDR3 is CASSQPGQGHYGYTF. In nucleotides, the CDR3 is TGTGCCAGCAGCCAACCGGGACAGGGTCACTATGGCTACACCTTC.

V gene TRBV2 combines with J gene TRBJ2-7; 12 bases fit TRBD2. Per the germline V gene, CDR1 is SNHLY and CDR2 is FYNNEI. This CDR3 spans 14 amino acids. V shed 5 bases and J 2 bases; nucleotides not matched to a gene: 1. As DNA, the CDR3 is TGTGCCAGCAGTAGACTAGCGGGGGCCTACGAGCAGTACTTC. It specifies CASSRLAGAYEQYF.

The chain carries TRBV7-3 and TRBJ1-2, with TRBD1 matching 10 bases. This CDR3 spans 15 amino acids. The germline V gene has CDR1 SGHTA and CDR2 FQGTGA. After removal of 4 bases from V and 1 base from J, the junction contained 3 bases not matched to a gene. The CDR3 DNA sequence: TGTGCCAGCAGCTCAGGGACAGGGGATAACTATGGCTACACCTTC. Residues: CASSSGTGDNYGYTF.

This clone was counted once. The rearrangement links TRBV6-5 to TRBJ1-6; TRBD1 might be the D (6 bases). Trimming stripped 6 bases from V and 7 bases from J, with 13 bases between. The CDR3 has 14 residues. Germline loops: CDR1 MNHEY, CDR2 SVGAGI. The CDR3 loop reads CASRKDSPNSPLHF. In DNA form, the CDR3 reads TGTGCCAGCAGAAAGGACAGTCCGAATTCACCCCTCCACTTT.

CDR3 nucleotides: TGTGCCAGCCGACCCGGACAGATCCCATCTGGCTACACCTTC. Translation gives CASRPGQIPSGYTF. This chain uses TRBV28 with TRBJ1-2; maybe TRBD1 (6 bases). CDR1 and CDR2 (germline): MDHEN, SYDVKM. The CDR3 covers 14 residues. V lost 8 bases and J 7 bases, leaving 20 bases between the germline ends.

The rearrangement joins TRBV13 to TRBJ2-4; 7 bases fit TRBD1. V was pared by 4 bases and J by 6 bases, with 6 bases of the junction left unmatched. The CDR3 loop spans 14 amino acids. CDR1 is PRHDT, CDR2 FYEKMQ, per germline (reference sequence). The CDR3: CASSSTGSGNIQYF. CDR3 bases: TGTGCCAGCAGCTCGACAGGGTCGGGAAACATTCAGTACTTC.

The CDR3 DNA sequence: TGTGCCAGCAGCTTAGAACGCGCCGCCCGCCGGGAGACCCAGTACTTC. It codes for CASSLERAARRETQYF. The rearrangement uses TRBV7-2 and TRBJ2-5; no clear D gene. The CDR3 runs 16 residues. CDR1 and CDR2 (germline): SGHTA, FQGNSA. V dropped 1 base and J dropped 5 bases, with 17 bases sitting between them.

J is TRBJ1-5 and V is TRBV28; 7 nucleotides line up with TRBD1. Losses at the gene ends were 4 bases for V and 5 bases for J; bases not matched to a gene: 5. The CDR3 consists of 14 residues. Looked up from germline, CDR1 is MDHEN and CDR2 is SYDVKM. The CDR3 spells CASSSAGQHQPQHF. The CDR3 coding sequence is TGTGCCAGCAGTTCCGCGGGACAGCATCAGCCCCAGCATTTT.

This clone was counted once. The CDR3 sequence: CAPRGESGPLHFDTQYF. The CDR3 coding sequence is TGCGCACCTCGGGGGGAGAGCGGGCCCTTGCACTTCGATACGCAGTATTTT. The chain has TRBV23-1 and TRBJ2-3; 7 nucleotides match TRBD2. TRBV23-1 is treated as an ORF (open reading frame) with a function not yet certain. The CDR3 is made up of 17 amino acids.